This section outlines one T cell receptor beta chain sequence together with its context. The antigen it recognizes is unknown. Base qualities are not at hand, and no much larger clone is one base apart. One collaborating source in Seattle enrolled patients while the patients were actively infected and followed the patients over time throughout the course of disease. Whole blood was collected in K2EDTA tubes by collaborating institutions according to the institutions' own protocols. For TCRbeta analysis, collaborators shipped samples as frozen whole blood, isolated PBMCs, or DNA extracted from either of those sample types. This specimen belongs to a study of blood T cell repertoires in COVID-19 (dated by TCRdb to 2020 to 2022). Looking at the study overall: Collaborator samples came from the United States, Italy and Spain and covered acute and convalescent phases of COVID-19. The material from the prospective study consisted of cDNA or gDNA derived from T cells, B-cell-depleted T cells, or PBMCs. The dataset comprised deeply sampled blood TCRbeta repertoires from subjects exposed to, actively infected with, or recovered from COVID-19. The repertoires were made available in a free public database intended to serve as a resource for research on the immune response to SARS-CoV-2. The samples were drawn from two sources: the first 160 participants of the ongoing ImmuneRACE study, and 950 to 1,500 subjects contributed by 6 global collaborators. A de-identified subject ID, COVID-19 status, age in years and sex were almost always included in the sample metadata. HLA class I and class II types, where available, came from metadata supplied by the sample provider rather than from assay-based typing.

Overall study outcomes, separate from this receptor: How much clinical and demographic metadata was included differed by source and by participant, and the metadata was provided uncurated.

Including cysteine and phenylalanine, the CDR3 has 15 amino acids. Of all the DNA, just the CDR3 is kept, 45 bases in frame from base 1. V trim: 6 bases; J trim: 5 bases; unmatched bases: 5. The germline V gene encodes CDR1 SNHLY and CDR2 FYNNEI. TCRbeta CDR3 regions were amplified from genomic DNA by means of the immunoSEQ Assay, a bias-controlled multiplex PCR. The authors' analysis ran thus. Within the assay, amplification of reference gene primers was used to estimate how many nucleated cells each sample contained. Sequence reads were collapsed and filtered to measure the absolute abundance of every unique TCRbeta CDR3 rearrangement. For each sample, productive Simpson clonality was calculated as the square root of Simpson's diversity index across productive rearrangements. TCRdb took over this immuneACCESS table, retaining in-frame rearrangements with V and J assigned. Such tables are incomplete; in checked studies, under half of the missing clones stem from an unresolved V gene, and the remainder is unexplained. The V and J calls and the clone size are those of that table, but D and trimming were determined from the DNA. The table for this sample lists 300,000 to 400,000 clones; approximately 87% of them were counted only once. Over 6% of the sample is held by the ten biggest clonotypes.

The receptor was derived from a woman in her 50s with COVID-19, enrolled during active disease. In this chain, TRBV2 is recombined with TRBJ2-5, with 14 bases matching TRBD2. Input material: peripheral blood. The DNA reads TGTGCCAGCAGCGGGACTAGCGGGAGCAGGGAGACCCAGTACTTC. This gives the protein CASSGTSGSRETQYF.